These T cell receptor beta chains were read from a single sample in a study of CD8 T cells in ankylosing spondylitis. One entry per CDR3 protein, called by TCRdb with MiXCR from the 5' RACE reads. The sample comprises fewer than 400,000 distinct CDR3 sequences, approximately 15% of which are singletons, and about 1% rests with the top ten. Specimen: blood, either unsorted or a sorted T cell fraction (not recorded which). The receptors shown here come from a male donor with ankylosing spondylitis or in good health (not recorded which). Both conserved end residues are trimmed from each CDR3. Fields, in order: V gene, J gene, clone size, CDR3 protein. Only part of the rows carry a size: once, few, many, or a class if the clone is expanded.

v_call: TRBV4-1; j_call: TRBJ2-5; clone_size: .; cdr3_aa: ASSFRTGPETQY
v_call: TRBV5-1; j_call: TRBJ2-3; clone_size: .; cdr3_aa: ASSWARDSTDTQY
v_call: TRBV3-1; j_call: TRBJ2-1; clone_size: few; cdr3_aa: ASSQGLTSVGHEQF
v_call: TRBV20-1; j_call: TRBJ2-5; clone_size: few; cdr3_aa: SAGGASGSLRGETQY
v_call: TRBV12-3/TRBV12-4; j_call: TRBJ2-3; clone_size: few; cdr3_aa: ASSPRAWSADTQY
v_call: TRBV10-3; j_call: TRBJ2-4; clone_size: few; cdr3_aa: AIREPGSAKNIQY
v_call: TRBV29-1; j_call: TRBJ1-2; clone_size: few; cdr3_aa: SARRSGANGYT
v_call: TRBV19; j_call: TRBJ2-3; clone_size: .; cdr3_aa: ASSPSQDTQY
v_call: TRBV20-1; j_call: TRBJ2-7; clone_size: .; cdr3_aa: SARKPSFGGSVYEQY
v_call: TRBV15; j_call: TRBJ2-5; clone_size: few; cdr3_aa: ATSTLQGVGETQY